These T cell receptor beta chains were read from a single sample in a study of identical twins. TCRdb reprocessed the 5' RACE reads with MiXCR, giving one entry per CDR3 protein. Here the sample spans 450,000 or so distinct CDR3 sequences, around 14% being singletons. These sequences were also reported in another study, on yellow fever vaccine responses in identical twins.

Sequencing was carried out using CD4+ T cells sorted from blood. These receptors were collected from a woman aged 18-29 years in good health. Both conserved end residues are part of each CDR3. D genes are given only for firm matches. Size tells how often a clone was seen (once, few, many) or the class of an expanded clone, and some rows leave it out.

>TRBV6-5|TRBJ2-7|few|NA
TGTGCCAGCAGTTCCACTCCCTGGACGCCTCAGTACTTC
CASSSTPWTPQYF
>TRBV12-3/TRBV12-4|TRBJ2-3|NA|NA
TGTGCCAGCAGGATGCCTAGCACAGATACGCAGTATTTT
CASRMPSTDTQYF
>TRBV7-2|TRBJ2-7|few|NA
TGTGCCAGCAGCTTCGGACAGACGCCTACCTACGAGCAGTACTTC
CASSFGQTPTYEQYF
>TRBV5-1|TRBJ2-1|few|NA
TGCGCCAGCAGCGTAGGGACGCCCCGAGGTAATGAGCAGTTCTTC
CASSVGTPRGNEQFF
>TRBV7-9|TRBJ2-5|few|NA
TGTGCCAGCAGCACCGCGGGTAGATCGGAGACCCAGTACTTC
CASSTAGRSETQYF
>TRBV4-1|TRBJ2-1|NA|NA
TGCGCCAGCAGCCAAGGTGGGGGATCCGCGAATGAGCAGTTCTTC
CASSQGGGSANEQFF
>TRBV7-2|TRBJ1-4|few|NA
TGTGCCAGCAGCTTGGGGTATGCGACTAATGAAAAACTGTTTTTT
CASSLGYATNEKLFF
>TRBV6-5|TRBJ2-7|many|TRBD1
TGTGCCAGCAGCTCAGACAGGGGCGAGCAGTACTTC
CASSSDRGEQYF
>TRBV12-3/TRBV12-4|TRBJ2-5|NA|NA
TGTGCCAGCAGTGCCAGACTGGGACCTCAAGAGACCCAGTACTTC
CASSARLGPQETQYF
>TRBV5-1|TRBJ2-7|NA|NA
TGCGCCAGCAGCTTGGTTGACGGTCCGTGGTACTTC
CASSLVDGPWYF
>TRBV20-1|TRBJ2-4|few|NA
TGCAGTGCTAGAGAAGTTGGGGCGGGCATTCAGTACTTC
CSAREVGAGIQYF
>TRBV27|TRBJ2-6|NA|TRBD1
TGTGCCAGCAGTTTCGGACAGGGGAGGACTGGGGCCAACGTCCTGACTTTC
CASSFGQGRTGANVLTF
>TRBV24-1|TRBJ2-7|NA|NA
TGTGCCACCAGTGATCGTGGGAACAGGGAAGGGACCTACGAGCAGTACTTC
CATSDRGNREGTYEQYF
>TRBV6-2/TRBV6-3|TRBJ2-5|few|TRBD2
TGTGCCAGCAGGCTAGCGGGAGTCCAAGAGACCCAGTACTTC
CASRLAGVQETQYF
>TRBV6-9|TRBJ2-2|few|TRBD2
TGTGCCAGCAGTTATTTTCAGTCACTAGCGGGAGCCGGGGAGCTGTTTTTT
CASSYFQSLAGAGELFF
>TRBV6-5|TRBJ2-1|few|TRBD1
TGTGCCAGCAGTTACTCCGGGACAGCTTACCGTTACAATGAGCAGTTCTTC
CASSYSGTAYRYNEQFF
>TRBV6-5|TRBJ1-5|NA|NA
TGTGCCAGCAGTTACGGTCTGGGTAGCAATCAGCCCCAGCATTTT
CASSYGLGSNQPQHF
>TRBV5-1|TRBJ2-7|NA|NA
TGCGCCAGCAGCTCCGGGTCGTCGACCTACGAGCAGTACTTC
CASSSGSSTYEQYF
>TRBV9|TRBJ2-1|few|NA
TGTGCCAGCAGCTCAGCTCCGGTTTTCGGGAATGAGCAGTTCTTC
CASSSAPVFGNEQFF
>TRBV7-9|TRBJ1-1|NA|NA
TGTGCCAGCAGGTCTTTAAAAGAGACTGAAGCTTTCTTT
CASRSLKETEAFF
>TRBV11-2|TRBJ2-7|once|NA
TGTGCCAGCAGCTTACTTCCGGGGCAGTCCTACGAGCAGTACTTC
CASSLLPGQSYEQYF
>TRBV7-9|TRBJ2-1|NA|TRBD1
TGTGCCAGCAGCTTAGTAGGACAGGGGACCAATGAGCAGTTCTTC
CASSLVGQGTNEQFF
>TRBV6-4|TRBJ1-1|NA|NA
TGTGCCAGCAGTGACGAGTTGAACACTGAAGCTTTCTTT
CASSDELNTEAFF
>TRBV11-2|TRBJ2-1|few|NA
TGTGCCAGCAGCTTTCTGACTACAAATGAGCAGTTCTTC
CASSFLTTNEQFF
>TRBV6-1|TRBJ1-1|NA|NA
TGTGCCAGCAGGTCCGGACAGCTAATGAACACTGAAGCTTTCTTT
CASRSGQLMNTEAFF
>TRBV24-1|TRBJ2-1|many|TRBD2
TGTGCCACCAGTGAACTAGCGGGAGGGCCAAATGAGCAGTTCTTC
CATSELAGGPNEQFF
>TRBV29-1|TRBJ2-7|NA|TRBD2
TGCAGCGTTGGGGGGACTAGCGGTACCACCTACGAGCAGTACTTC
CSVGGTSGTTYEQYF
>TRBV12-3/TRBV12-4|TRBJ1-1|few|NA
TGTGCCAGCAGCCCCGCCGGGAACACTGAAGCTTTCTTT
CASSPAGNTEAFF
>TRBV5-1|TRBJ2-7|NA|TRBD2
TGCGCCAGCAGCTTCCGGGGGGGCCTAGAGCAGTACTTC
CASSFRGGLEQYF
>TRBV13|TRBJ1-2|few|NA
TGTGCCAGCAGCTTACTACCGGGCTACACCTTC
CASSLLPGYTF
>TRBV6-1|TRBJ2-3|NA|NA
TGTGCCAGCAATAGGAGCTCAGGGGCCACAGATACGCAGTATTTT
CASNRSSGATDTQYF
>TRBV11-2|TRBJ1-1|NA|TRBD1
TGTGCCAGCAGACTATCACAGGGGTATACTGAAGCTTTCTTT
CASRLSQGYTEAFF
>TRBV20-1|TRBJ2-1|NA|NA
TGCAGTGCTCCTCCAAGAGGGAGCTCCTACAATGAGCAGTTCTTC
CSAPPRGSSYNEQFF